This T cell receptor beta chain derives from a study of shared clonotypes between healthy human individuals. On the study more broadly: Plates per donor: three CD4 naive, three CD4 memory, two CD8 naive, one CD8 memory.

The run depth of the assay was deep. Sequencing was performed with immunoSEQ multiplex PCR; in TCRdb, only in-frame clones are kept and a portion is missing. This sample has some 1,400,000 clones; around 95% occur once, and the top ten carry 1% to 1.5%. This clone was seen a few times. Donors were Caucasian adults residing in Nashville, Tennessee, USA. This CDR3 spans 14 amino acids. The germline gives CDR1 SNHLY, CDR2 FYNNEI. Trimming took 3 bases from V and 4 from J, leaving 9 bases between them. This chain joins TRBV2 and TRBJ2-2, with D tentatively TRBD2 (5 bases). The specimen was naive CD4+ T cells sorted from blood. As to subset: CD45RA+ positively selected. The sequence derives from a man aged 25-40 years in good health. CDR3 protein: CASSDWGATGELFF. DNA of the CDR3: TGTGCCAGCAGTGATTGGGGAGCCACCGGGGAGCTGTTTTTT.